This T cell receptor beta chain was captured in a study of radiation and T cells in renal cell carcinoma. Turning to the study itself: Nephrectomy followed 15 Gy stereotactic body radiation by 4 weeks.

Time point meaning: blood 2 weeks post-SBRT. Treatment specified: 15 Gy SBRT to primary tumor, nephrectomy 4 weeks later. Clear cell pathology was present in this patient's renal cell carcinoma. Notes on this clone: Its matching antigen is unknown.

Study observations and caveats: In blood, top tumor clones expanded by 2 weeks, shrinking by 4. No pretreatment tumor biopsies were available for baseline clonotypes.

The repertoire was sequenced with immunoSEQ multiplex PCR; TCRdb's copy has only in-frame clones and lacks some. The table has roughly 120,000 clones, roughly four fifths seen once. Germline loops: CDR1 SGHAT, CDR2 FQDESV (reference sequence). The CDR3 is made up of 14 amino acids. V gave up 0 bases and J gave up 1 base, with 6 bases separating them. V usage is TRBV11-1 and J usage is TRBJ2-5; the D is unclear. The receptor was isolated from a woman between 55 and 75 years old with renal cell carcinoma. The sequencing here drew on blood, taken from a patient whose treatment included radiotherapy and nephrectomy. In nucleotides, the CDR3 is TGTGCCAGCAGCTTAGCGCCGTCCCAAGAGACCCAGTACTTC. It yields the protein CASSLAPSQETQYF.